The clone carrying this T cell receptor (beta chain) was seen repeatedly, ten times or more. Beta-chain TCR CDR3 regions were amplified from RNA transcripts. Scientists carried out first-round RT-PCR using HTBI primers and then a second-round multiplex PCR. In TCRdb, the multiplex PCR reads were re-called with MiXCR into one record per CDR3 protein. The table has almost 40,000 distinct CDR3 sequences, roughly 50% seen once; the top ten hold 26%. Looked up from germline, CDR1 is SGHVS and CDR2 is FQNEAQ. CDR3 length: 14 amino acids. V lost 4 bases to trimming and J lost 4 bases, with 14 bases between them. Clinicians diagnosed using symptoms, serum thyroxine, TRAb, thyroid ultrasound and orbital computed tomography. PBMCs originated in approximately 9.2 ml of fresh peripheral blood. The data belong to a study of Graves' ophthalmopathy and Graves' hyperthyroidism.

The material sequenced was peripheral blood. This rearrangement joins TRBV7-8 to TRBJ2-7, with D possibly being TRBD1 (5 bases). The clonotype originates from an adult woman with stable Graves' hyperthyroidism. The CDR3 sequence is CASSSKGHPYEQYF. The DNA of the CDR3 is TGTGCCAGCAGCTCAAAAGGACATCCGTACGAGCAGTACTTC.